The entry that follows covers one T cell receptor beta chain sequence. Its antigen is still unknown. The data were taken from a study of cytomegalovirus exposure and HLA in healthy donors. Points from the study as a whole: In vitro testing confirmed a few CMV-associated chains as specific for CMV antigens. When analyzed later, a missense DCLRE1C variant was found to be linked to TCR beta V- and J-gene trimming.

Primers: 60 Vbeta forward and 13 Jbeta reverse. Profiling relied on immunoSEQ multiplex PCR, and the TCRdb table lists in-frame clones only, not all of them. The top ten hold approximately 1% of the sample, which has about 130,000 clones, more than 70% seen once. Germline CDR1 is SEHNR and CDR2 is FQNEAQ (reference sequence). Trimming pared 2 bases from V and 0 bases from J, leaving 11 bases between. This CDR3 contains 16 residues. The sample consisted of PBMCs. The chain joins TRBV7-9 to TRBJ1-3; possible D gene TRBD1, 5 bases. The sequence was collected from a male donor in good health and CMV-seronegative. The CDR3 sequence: CASSLNGHYSGNTIYF. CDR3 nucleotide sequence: TGTGCCAGCAGCTTAAATGGACATTACTCTGGAAACACCATATATTTT.